This TCR beta chain was sequenced for a study of cytomegalovirus exposure and HLA in healthy donors (dated by TCRdb to the late 2010s). For the wider study: In an earlier analysis of 550 to 750 of the donors, under 300 Gb of sequence data and approximately 120 million unique TCR beta sequences from roughly 190 million T cells were reported. About 300 gigabases of sequencing data and tens of millions of unique TCR sequences were included in an early release covering over 600 HLA-typed donors. The genetic ancestry cluster associated with self-reported Caucasian donors included approximately 85% of the roughly 400 genotyped donors. The study was designed to test whether signatures of past pathogen exposure could be identified by cataloging public T cell receptors. The study used immunosequencing to profile the T cell repertoires of approximately 650 subjects and linked those repertoires to cytomegalovirus serostatus. In addition to the first cohort of hundreds of subjects, a separate validation cohort of 130 or so different subjects was used. The study combined high-throughput TCR immunosequencing, statistical association of individual TCRs with disease status, and machine learning to predict cytomegalovirus infection status. To study patterns of TCR occurrence, a later analysis re-analyzed previously published TCR beta repertoires from more than 550 donors and added high-resolution HLA genotyping. Rather than using new phenotypic data, the later analysis identified candidate immune exposures from TCR beta sequences and from how often those sequences occurred across donors. To decide whether each TCR beta V gene segment behaved as functional or pseudogenic, an earlier analysis of 587 of the donors relied on high-throughput TCR beta sequencing. Donor age, sex, ethnicity and CMV serostatus were compiled together with the repertoire data. In a later genetic analysis, genome-wide SNP genotypes for about three fifths of the 666 donors were used, and that subset was treated as a discovery cohort. All discovery cohort repertoires had been generated on a single sequencing platform. HLA typing covered class I and class II loci at four-digit resolution. Typing coverage differed by locus: A, B, C, DRB1 and DQB1 were typed in roughly 620-630 donors, DQA1 in 522, DPA1 in 606, and DPB1 in 472. Because of strong linkage in the cohort, roughly 5 DR-DQ haplotypes were treated as single units for association and clustering. Among around 400 genotyped donors of the cohort, an average of approximately 240,000 unique TCR beta nucleotide sequences were sequenced per donor, around 20% of them non-productive. Overall study outcomes, separate from this receptor: A later analysis associated some 17,000 TCR beta sequences with specific HLA alleles at a false discovery rate of 0.05. Correlated functional status among segregating V segments might reflect linkage disequilibrium, but an unknown experimental factor could not be ruled out. CMV serostatus was the only immune exposure information available for the cohort. Most TCR sequences were observed very rarely across donors, whereas some public TCRs were present in many individuals. According to a later analysis, parvovirus B19, influenza, CMV and Epstein-Barr virus appeared linked to several top co-occurrence clusters. A further reported finding was that TCR beta sequences accurately predicted the HLA-A and HLA-B alleles for most subjects in the first cohort. According to a later analysis, most CMV-associated TCR beta chains appeared to be HLA-restricted, and the HLA associations seemed to be driven largely by CMV exposure. Presence/absence analyses assumed roughly uniform sequencing depth across donors, an assumption that may not hold. The authors suggested that the approach could potentially be extended to other disease states and immunological phenotypes. In both the original and validation cohorts, the classifier was reported to diagnose cytomegalovirus status with high specificity and sensitivity. When HLA alleles, especially DR and DQ, strongly co-occurred, attributing TCR associations to individual alleles was difficult. A later analysis found that TCR association rates varied across HLA loci, with DRB1 alleles showing the most associated TCRs and HLA-C alleles the fewest. A cluster of highly shared sequence variants was judged likely to represent a technical artifact of the sequencing pipeline. Because HLA typing was unavailable for some donors at each locus, only the typed subset was used in association tests. The cohort was sequenced for TCR beta chains only, and without alpha or paired-chain data the features that could be detected were limited. In an earlier analysis of 587 of the donors, most TCR beta V segments appeared in productive rearrangements about 87% or about 30% of the time, broadly matching IMGT annotations. Three of the identified cytomegalovirus-associated TCR beta chains were confirmed in vitro to be specific for cytomegalovirus antigens. In the study, some 160 TCR beta chains were listed as associated with cytomegalovirus. The 87-base-pair reads could not distinguish some IMGT-functional V segments, including TRBV6-2 and TRBV6-3, so those segments were excluded. Roughly 17 rarely observed V segments, including chromosome 9 orphons, were excluded from the earlier analysis of about 500 of the donors because counts were too low. A later genetic analysis associated a missense DCLRE1C variant with V-gene and J-gene trimming of TCR beta chains, and an independent cohort replicated the association. According to a later genetic analysis, donors in an Asian-associated ancestry cluster had fewer N-insertions in productive TCRs than the approximately 700-donor mean. In a later analysis, HLA-associated TCR beta chains showed more clonal expansion and lower generation probabilities than non-associated chains that were equally common.

CDR1 and CDR2 are read off the germline V gene as SGHNT and YENEEA. The junction shows trimming of 6 bases on V and 5 bases on J, plus 11 bases between the germline ends. Measured from the cysteine to the phenylalanine, the CDR3 is 12 residues long. Only CDR3 DNA is held: 36 bases, read in frame from base 1. Comment on this clone: This receptor's antigen is unknown. Base qualities are not at hand, and no much larger clone is one base apart.

The cohort consisted of more than 650 healthy bone marrow donors. All cohort members were sampled while nominally healthy, although unrecorded immune exposures were likely present. The donor tested CMV seronegative and was one of the 352 seronegative cohort members. Each donor provided a peripheral blood sample, and peripheral blood mononuclear cells were used for TCR beta sequencing. Genomic DNA was extracted from the blood cell samples with the Qiagen DNeasy Blood Extraction Kit. Libraries were prepared through the immunoSEQ multiplex PCR assay. The multiplex PCR relied on a mix of 60 forward primers for TCR Vbeta segments and 13 reverse primers for TCR Jbeta segments. The CDR3 region of rearranged TCR beta genes was amplified from genomic DNA by a multiplex PCR assay. On the Illumina HiSeq System, the amplified TCR beta libraries were sequenced as 87-base-pair reads. Regarding the original processing steps: In a later analysis, 70 million to 95 million unique TCR beta chains were counted across the approximately 670 repertoires, and approximately 11 million of these chains were shared by at least two donors. A nearest-neighbor algorithm error-corrected the raw reads and collapsed the reads into unique sequences, merging closely related sequences to remove PCR and sequencing errors. V, D and J gene segments were assigned by aligning CDR3 sequences to IMGT reference sequences. For a sequence to be retained, at least a six-nucleotide match to both a V gene segment and a J gene segment was required. Rearrangements were called productive when the CDR3 lacked stop codons and stayed in frame with V and J; all others were non-productive. CDR3 was defined according to IMGT convention as the region running from the second conserved V-encoded cysteine to the conserved J-encoded phenylalanine. The earlier analysis of 587 of the donors excluded sequences that lacked an unambiguous match to a single V gene segment. In an earlier analysis of a few hundred of the donors, a V segment was called functional when productive rearrangements were above 56.7%, and segregating when the standard deviation between donors exceeded 5%. To diagnose cytomegalovirus status from the catalog of TCR beta chain sequences, a statistical classification framework was built. In a later analysis, TCR nucleotide sequences were compared against IMGT/GENE-DB human TR gene sequences so that V and J genes could be assigned. The TCRdist pipeline was used in a later analysis to assign CDR3 sequences and most-parsimonious VDJ recombination scenarios. In a later analysis, every TCR beta chain was defined by the combination of its CDR3 amino acid sequence and its V-gene family, and reads without a unique V-gene family were dropped. To address suspected cross-contamination and a sequencing artifact, a later analysis removed around 590 highly shared, low-generation-probability nucleotide sequences. In a later analysis, a clonal expansion index was calculated for each public chain from normalized within-repertoire ranks of inferred template counts. A later analysis computed generation probabilities with a VDJ recombination model fitted to out-of-frame rearrangements, and checked the results against IGoR. In a later analysis, TCR-TCR, TCR-HLA and TCR-CMV co-occurrence was scored with hypergeometric tests, and a repertoire-size bias correction was applied to TCR pairs. False discovery rates were estimated in a later analysis by permuting HLA or CMV assignments 20 times. In a later analysis, co-occurring TCRs were grouped using DBSCAN, with TCRdist sequence similarity added in when clustering inside HLA-allele-positive subsets. Repertoires with fewer than 30,000 or more than 120,000 public chains were left out of co-occurrence clustering, as were four to six repertoires with anomalous nucleotide sharing. Not all clones reach the TCRdb copy of this immuneACCESS table, which keeps in-frame sequences only. Checked studies attribute under half of the gap to unresolved V genes and leave the rest unexplained. D and trimming come from the DNA, and the V and J calls and clone size come from that table. The sample includes about 140,000 clones, with 70% to 80% observed a single time. 3.1% of the sample comes from the top ten.

Sequences were obtained from PBMCs. This TCR was sampled from a female donor in good health and CMV-seronegative. Here the chain combines TRBV11-3 and TRBJ2-7; possibly the D gene is TRBD1, per 5 matching bases. The CDR3 reads CASSWGLDEQYF. The DNA sequence follows: TGTGCCAGCAGTTGGGGCCTCGACGAGCAGTACTTC.